The rows below give T cell receptor beta chains drawn from one sample of a study of neurological immune-mediated disorders. Each CDR3 protein gets one entry after TCRdb re-called the 5' RACE reads with MiXCR. The data hold approximately 87,000 distinct CDR3 sequences, with roughly 15% observed a single time. The sequencing input was PBMCs. The source is a woman in her 50s in good health. CDR3s include the opening cysteine and the closing phenylalanine or tryptophan. The D gene is left open where the match is weak. Rows may omit the clone size; those that give it use once, few, many or a size class.

>TRBV5-1|-|few|TRBJ1-1
CASSSEGNAEAFF
TGCGCCAGCAGCTCGGAGGGGAACGCTGAAGCTTTCTTT
>TRBV11-1|-|many|TRBJ1-5
CASSYTRNQPQHF
TGTGCCAGCAGCTACACGAGAAATCAGCCCCAGCATTTT
>TRBV5-5|-|many|TRBJ2-5
CASSGRGSGYQETQYF
TGTGCCAGCAGCGGTAGAGGCTCAGGGTACCAAGAGACCCAGTACTTC
>TRBV7-9|-|many|TRBJ1-1
CASSRAPAGIKNTEAFF
TGTGCCAGCAGCCGAGCCCCGGCGGGGATAAAGAACACTGAAGCTTTCTTT
>TRBV29-1|TRBD2|many|TRBJ2-2
CSALAGAGGPAGELFF
TGCAGCGCCCTGGCCGGGGCGGGAGGGCCGGCCGGGGAGCTGTTTTTT
>TRBV11-2|-|many|TRBJ2-7
CASSPRQSYEQYF
TGTGCCAGCAGCCCCCGACAGAGCTACGAGCAGTACTTC
>TRBV5-1|-|many|TRBJ1-1
CASREAGNTEAFF
TGCGCCAGCAGGGAGGCAGGGAACACTGAAGCTTTCTTT
>TRBV2|-|-|TRBJ2-3
CASGGDGNTDTQYF
TGTGCCAGCGGAGGGGACGGAAACACAGATACGCAGTATTTT
>TRBV5-1|-|many|TRBJ1-2
CASSLGQSSGYGYTF
TGCGCCAGCAGCCTAGGACAGTCGTCAGGGTATGGCTACACCTTC
>TRBV9|-|-|TRBJ2-2
CASTTTGGTGELFF
TGTGCCAGCACCACCACCGGGGGCACCGGGGAGCTGTTTTTT
>TRBV20-1|TRBD1|many|TRBJ1-1
CSARDNRGLNTEAFF
TGCAGTGCTAGAGATAACAGGGGGCTGAACACTGAAGCTTTCTTT